The 6 T cell receptor beta chains in this list originate from one sample, sequenced in a study of CD8 T cells in ankylosing spondylitis (dated by TCRdb to 2016 to 2017). Summary of the overall study and its limitations: Blood from ankylosing spondylitis patients appeared to be characterized by a TCR beta motif composed of several highly homologous amino acid variants.

No antigen has been assigned to these receptors. The library was obtained by 5' RACE. For sequencing, an Illumina HiSeq 2500 was employed. The public reads were reanalyzed by TCRdb: fastp trimming at Q25, MiXCR alignment, in-frame beta chains only. Entries are consolidated by CDR3 protein sequence, retaining the most common genes and DNA. The sample includes almost 400,000 distinct CDR3 sequences, with more than 20% observed a single time. Of the sample, 16% is held by the ten largest clones. The sequenced material came from blood, either unsorted or a sorted T cell fraction (not recorded which). The receptor set was obtained from a male donor with ankylosing spondylitis.

This clonotype has only a few counts. The rearrangement links TRBV27 to TRBJ2-2; the match to TRBD1 covers 10 bases. Looked up from germline, CDR1 is MNHEY and CDR2 is SMNVEV (reference sequence). The V gene end was trimmed by 7 bases and the J gene end by 9 bases; junction bases not matched to a gene: 14. The CDR3 is made up of 16 amino acids. CDR3 residues: CASNSHSGTGAWELFF. The CDR3 bases are TGTGCCAGCAACTCTCACTCCGGGACAGGGGCCTGGGAGCTGTTTTTT.

J is TRBJ2-1 and V is TRBV18; D not certain. The CDR3 runs 16 residues. Germline assignment: CDR1 KGHSH and CDR2 LQKENI. V dropped 3 bases and J dropped 0 bases, with 12 bases sitting between them. CDR3 nucleotides: TGTGCCAGCTCACCCGGAGCGTTCAGCTCCTACAATGAGCAGTTCTTC. This sequence encodes CASSPGAFSSYNEQFF.

V is TRBV20-1 and J is TRBJ2-3, with D perhaps matching TRBD2 (6 bases). The CDR3 totals 16 residues. Trimming shortened V by 3 bases and J by 0 bases, and 16 bases separated the two germline ends. The germline CDR1 and CDR2 sequences are DFQATT and SNEGSKA (reference sequence). The CDR3 DNA is TGCAGTGCTAGTGGGGCCGGGACTCTAAGCACAGATACGCAGTATTTT. Translation: CSASGAGTLSTDTQYF.

The chain joins TRBV7-2 to TRBJ1-1; weak D call: TRBD1 (5 bases). The germline V gene has CDR1 SGHTA and CDR2 FQGNSA. Trimming took 5 bases from V and 0 from J, leaving 13 bases between them. There are 15 residues in the CDR3. The CDR3 bases are TGTGCCAGCAGCATGGGGACCGTGATGAACACTGAAGCTTTCTTT. Translated, it gives CASSMGTVMNTEAFF.

The rearrangement uses TRBV20-1 and TRBJ2-1, with D tentatively TRBD1 (5 bases). Trimming took off 3 bases at V and 0 bases at J, with 12 bases between the two ends. This CDR3 is built from 15 residues. Germline CDR1 and CDR2: DFQATT and SNEGSKA (reference sequence). In DNA form, the CDR3 reads TGCAGTGCTAGGCGGTCAGGGCGCTCCTACAATGAGCAGTTCTTC. Its protein is CSARRSGRSYNEQFF.

The CDR3 DNA sequence: TGCAGTGCACCCCCGGAGGGCCGGTACGAGCAGTACTTC. It translates to CSAPPEGRYEQYF. This rearrangement joins TRBV20-1 to TRBJ2-7; tentative D call: TRBD2 (6 bases). Trimming pared 6 bases from V and 4 bases from J, leaving 16 bases between. Germline values: CDR1 DFQATT, CDR2 SNEGSKA (reference sequence). The CDR3 is 13 residues long.